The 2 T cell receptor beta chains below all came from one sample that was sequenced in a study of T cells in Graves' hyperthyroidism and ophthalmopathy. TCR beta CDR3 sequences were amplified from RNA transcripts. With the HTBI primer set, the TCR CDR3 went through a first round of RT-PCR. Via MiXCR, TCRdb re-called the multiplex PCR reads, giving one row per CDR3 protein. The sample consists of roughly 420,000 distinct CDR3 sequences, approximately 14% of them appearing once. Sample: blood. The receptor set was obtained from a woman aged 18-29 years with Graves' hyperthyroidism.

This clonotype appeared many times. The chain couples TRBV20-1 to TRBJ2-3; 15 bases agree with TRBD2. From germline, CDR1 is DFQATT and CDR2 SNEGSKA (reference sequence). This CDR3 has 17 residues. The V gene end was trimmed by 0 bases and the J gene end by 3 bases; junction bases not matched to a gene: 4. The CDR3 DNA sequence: TGCAGTGCTAGAGACCTCGGACTAGCGGGAGGGACAGATACGCAGTATTTT. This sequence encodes CSARDLGLAGGTDTQYF.

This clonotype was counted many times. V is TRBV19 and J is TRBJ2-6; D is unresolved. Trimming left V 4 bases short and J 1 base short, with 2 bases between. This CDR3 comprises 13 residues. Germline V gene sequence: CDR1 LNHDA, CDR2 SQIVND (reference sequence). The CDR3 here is CASSTSGANVLTF. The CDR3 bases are TGTGCCAGTAGTACGTCTGGGGCCAACGTCCTGACTTTC.